This TCR beta chain derives from a study of blood T cell repertoires in COVID-19. Study overall: The United States, Italy and Spain were the sources of the acute and convalescent COVID-19 samples.

Data came from immunoSEQ multiplex PCR; TCRdb stores just in-frame clones and leaves some out. The sample lists 100,000 to 150,000 clones; around 83% were seen once. CDR1 is LNHDA and CDR2 is SQIVND in the germline V gene (reference sequence). The V segment lost 6 bases and the J segment 6 bases; nucleotides outside the gene matches: 0. The CDR3 sequence is 11 residues long. The gene calls are TRBV19 and TRBJ2-3; 7 nucleotides match TRBD2. The TCR comes from a woman aged 50 to 60 with acute or convalescent COVID-19. The sequencing input was peripheral blood. This chain's CDR3 is CASRGGDTQYF. In DNA form, the CDR3 reads TGTGCCAGTAGGGGGGGGGATACGCAGTATTTT.